The TCR beta chain under discussion was sequenced for a study of blood T cells in healthy people across ages (dated by TCRdb to between 2014 and 2017). General notes on the study: In model experiments, template switching captured about one uniquely barcoded TCR beta cDNA molecule for every two T cells. To track age-related changes in TCR beta repertoire diversity, the study relied on deep sequencing normalized with unique cDNA molecular identifiers. Four age groups were formed from the donors: young (average roughly 16 years), middle-aged (approximately 40), aged (62) and long-lived (approximately 80). To avoid experimental bias, donors of different ages were randomly spread across the sequencing lanes. Two additional independent replicas of 1 million unique cDNA reads from the same blood draw were analyzed for two donors (one aged 18 to 30 and one aged 80 or older). Overall study results and their limits: Because donor CMV infection status was unknown, age-related changes in expanded clonotypes were potentially confounded. As age increased, observed TCR beta diversity per million T cells dropped in a roughly linear way, and a significant reduction was already evident by age about 40. Conclusive comparison of naive and antigen-experienced compartments was prevented by the profiling of bulk unsorted PBMCs. The long-lived group showed more naive CD4+ T cells, fewer expanded clones and increased TCR diversity than the aged group, suggesting age selection. Estimates of total diversity from one million sequenced T cells were regarded as lower bounds and underestimates. Observed TCR beta diversity correlated strongly with the percentage of naive T cells measured by flow cytometry.

The germline V gene provides CDR1 MNHNS and CDR2 SASEGT. The CDR3 covers 14 residues, taking in both the cysteine and the phenylalanine. The CDR3 DNA has 42 bases and is translated from base 1. Library prep was done by 5' RACE. The listed sequencing device is Illumina HiSeq 2500. A second PCR of roughly 6 to 11 cycles was performed with a sample-barcoded 5' primer and a J-beta primer mix. A unique molecular identifier was introduced onto each TCR beta cDNA molecule by a template-switch 5' adaptor carrying 12 random nucleotides. At least 2.5 million CDR3-containing paired-end reads were obtained from each sample. First-strand cDNA was synthesized from all RNA with the Mint cDNA synthesis kit, primed by a TRBC-specific oligonucleotide. Following uracil-DNA glycosylase treatment, all cDNA underwent a first 18-cycle PCR with the universal primers M1SS and BC2_uni_R. For the original study's pipeline: Each sample was normalized by randomly selecting 1 million high-quality reads, each carrying a distinct molecular identifier. Instead of being binned into consensus sequences, reads with shared molecular identifiers were discarded. MiTCR, with a Q25 quality threshold and the strictest error-elimination algorithm, was used for CDR3 identification, clonotype clustering and error correction. A nonparametric unseen species model with Euler transformation was used to estimate a lower bound on total TCR beta diversity. TCRdb itself trimmed the public reads at Q25 with fastp, ran MiXCR and retained productive beta chains. Rows matching on CDR3 protein sequence are summarized as one entry with the most common DNA and genes. The V and J calls were not made by the authors but by TCRdb's processing. This sample comprises roughly 1.5 million distinct CDR3 sequences, approximately 43% of them detected only once. About 3.8% of the sample is taken by the ten largest.

Notes on this clonotype: It lacks a known antigen. A read error may explain this, as a much larger clone is one base away.

The roughly 39 donors, aged roughly 6 to 100 years, were systemically healthy Caucasian individuals from Russia. Around 10 milliliters of peripheral blood were collected from each donor into EDTA-treated Vacutainer tubes. Ficoll-Paque density-gradient centrifugation was used to isolate PBMCs, with at least 6.5 million obtained per sample. Trizol reagent was used to extract total RNA from the PBMCs, yielding at least 6 micrograms per sample. For every donor, flow cytometry on a PBMC aliquot measured the percentage of naive CD45RAhigh/CD27high T cells. Recombination linked TRBV6-1 to TRBJ2-3; TRBD2 agrees with 7 junctional bases. Sample: blood. The TCR sequence derives from a woman aged 18 to 35 in good health. Here the CDR3 is given as CASIERDFTATQYF. In nucleotide form, the sequence is TGTGCCAGCATCGAGCGGGACTTCACAGCTACGCAGTATTTT.